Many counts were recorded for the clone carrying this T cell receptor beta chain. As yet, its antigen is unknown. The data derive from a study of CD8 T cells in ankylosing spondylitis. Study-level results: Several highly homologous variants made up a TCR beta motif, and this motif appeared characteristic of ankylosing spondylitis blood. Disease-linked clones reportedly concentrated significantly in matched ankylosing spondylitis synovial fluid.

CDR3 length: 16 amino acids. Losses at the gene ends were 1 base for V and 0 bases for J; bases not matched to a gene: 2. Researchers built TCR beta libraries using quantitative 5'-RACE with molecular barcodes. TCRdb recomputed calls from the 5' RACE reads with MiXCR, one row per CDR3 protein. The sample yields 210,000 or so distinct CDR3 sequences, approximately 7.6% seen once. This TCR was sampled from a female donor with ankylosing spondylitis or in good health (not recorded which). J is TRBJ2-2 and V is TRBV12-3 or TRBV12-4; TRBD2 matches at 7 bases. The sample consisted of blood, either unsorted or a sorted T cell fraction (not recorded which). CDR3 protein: CASSLGAGANTGELFF. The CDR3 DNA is TGTGCCAGCAGTTTAGGTGCGGGAGCGAACACCGGGGAGCTGTTTTTT.